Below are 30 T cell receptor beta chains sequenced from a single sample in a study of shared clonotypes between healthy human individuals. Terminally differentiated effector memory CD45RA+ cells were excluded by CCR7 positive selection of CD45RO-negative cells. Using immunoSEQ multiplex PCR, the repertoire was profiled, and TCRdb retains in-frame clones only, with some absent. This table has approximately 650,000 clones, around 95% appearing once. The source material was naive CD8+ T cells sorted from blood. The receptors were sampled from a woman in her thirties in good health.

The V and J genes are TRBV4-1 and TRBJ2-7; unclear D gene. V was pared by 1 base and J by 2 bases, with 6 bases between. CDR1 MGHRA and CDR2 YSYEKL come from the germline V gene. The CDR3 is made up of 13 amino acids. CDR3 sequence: CASSQAKPYEQYF. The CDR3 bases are TGCGCCAGCAGCCAAGCCAAGCCCTACGAGCAGTACTTC.

CDR3 sequence (DNA): TGTGCCAGCAGTTTTCTCGGAGGGGGCGCCAACTATGGCTACACCTTC. Its protein product is CASSFLGGGANYGYTF. The genes are TRBV28 and TRBJ1-2, with TRBD1 identical over 7 bases. The CDR3 loop spans 16 amino acids. V lost 3 bases, J lost 2 bases, and 9 bases stayed unmatched. Germline CDR1 reads MDHEN; CDR2 reads SYDVKM.

Here the CDR3 DNA reads TGTGCCAGCCCCCCGGGTCAGGGGTTGGATGAGCAGTTCTTC. Translating it yields CASPPGQGLDEQFF. The rearrangement links TRBV28 to TRBJ2-1, with D perhaps matching TRBD1 (6 bases). CDR1 is MDHEN and CDR2 is SYDVKM in the germline V gene. Trimming removed 8 bases at V and 8 bases at J, with 19 bases between. There are 14 residues in the CDR3.

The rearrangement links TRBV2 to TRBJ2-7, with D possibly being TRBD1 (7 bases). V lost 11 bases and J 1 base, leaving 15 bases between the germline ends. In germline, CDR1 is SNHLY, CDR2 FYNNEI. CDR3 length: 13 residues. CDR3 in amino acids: CAGSPGGSYEQYF. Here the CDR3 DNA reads TGTGCCGGTTCCCCAGGGGGGTCCTACGAGCAGTACTTC.

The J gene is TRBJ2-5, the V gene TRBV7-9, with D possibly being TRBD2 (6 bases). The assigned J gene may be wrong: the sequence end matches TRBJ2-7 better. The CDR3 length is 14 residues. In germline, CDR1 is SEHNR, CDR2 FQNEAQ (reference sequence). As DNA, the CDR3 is TGTGCCAGCAGCTTAGGGGGCGCGGGATACGAGCAGTACTTC. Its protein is CASSLGGAGYEQYF.

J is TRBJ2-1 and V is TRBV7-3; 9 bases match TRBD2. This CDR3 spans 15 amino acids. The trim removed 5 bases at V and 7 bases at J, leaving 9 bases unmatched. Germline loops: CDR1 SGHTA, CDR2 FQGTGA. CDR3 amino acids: CASSAVAGAYNEQFF. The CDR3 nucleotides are TGTGCCAGCAGCGCCGTAGCGGGAGCATATAATGAGCAGTTCTTC.

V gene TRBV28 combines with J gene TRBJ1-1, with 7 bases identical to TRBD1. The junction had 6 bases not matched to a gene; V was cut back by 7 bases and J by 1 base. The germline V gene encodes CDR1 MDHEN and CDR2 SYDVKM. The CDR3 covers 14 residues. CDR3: CASTDRNPNTEAFF. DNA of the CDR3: TGTGCCAGCACGGACAGGAACCCGAACACTGAAGCTTTCTTT.

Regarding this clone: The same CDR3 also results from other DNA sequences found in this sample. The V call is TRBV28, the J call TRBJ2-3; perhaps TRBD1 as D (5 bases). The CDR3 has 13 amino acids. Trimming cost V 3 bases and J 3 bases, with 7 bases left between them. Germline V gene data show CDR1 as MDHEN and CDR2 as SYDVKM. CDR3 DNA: TGTGCCAGCAGTTTCAGGGCAACAGATACGCAGTATTTT. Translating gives CASSFRATDTQYF.

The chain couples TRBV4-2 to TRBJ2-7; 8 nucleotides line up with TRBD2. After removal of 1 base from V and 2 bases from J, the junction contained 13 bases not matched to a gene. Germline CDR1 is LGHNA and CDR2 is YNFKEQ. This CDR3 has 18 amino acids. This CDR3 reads CASSQGKSASGLTYEQYF. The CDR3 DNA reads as TGTGCCAGCAGCCAAGGAAAATCGGCTAGCGGGCTAACCTACGAGCAGTACTTC.

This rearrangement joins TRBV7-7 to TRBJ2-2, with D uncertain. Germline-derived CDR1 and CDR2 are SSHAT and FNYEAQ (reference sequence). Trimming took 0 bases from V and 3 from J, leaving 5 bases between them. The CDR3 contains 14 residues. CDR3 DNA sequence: TGTGCCAGCAGCTTAGCGATTTACACCGGGGAGCTGTTTTTT. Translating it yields CASSLAIYTGELFF.

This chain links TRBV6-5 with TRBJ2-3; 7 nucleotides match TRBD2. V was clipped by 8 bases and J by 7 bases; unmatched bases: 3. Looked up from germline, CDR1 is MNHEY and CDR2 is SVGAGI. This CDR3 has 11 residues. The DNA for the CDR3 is TGTGCCAGCTCGACTAGCAATACGCAGTATTTT. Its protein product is CASSTSNTQYF.

The CDR3 here is CASSKTRAGELFF. The CDR3 DNA is TGTGCCAGCAGCAAAACCAGGGCCGGGGAGCTGTTTTTT. This chain connects TRBV7-9 to TRBJ2-2, with D perhaps matching TRBD1 (5 bases). Trimming stripped 5 bases from V and 6 bases from J, with 10 bases between. The CDR3 is made up of 13 amino acids. Germline-derived CDR1 and CDR2 are SEHNR and FQNEAQ (reference sequence).

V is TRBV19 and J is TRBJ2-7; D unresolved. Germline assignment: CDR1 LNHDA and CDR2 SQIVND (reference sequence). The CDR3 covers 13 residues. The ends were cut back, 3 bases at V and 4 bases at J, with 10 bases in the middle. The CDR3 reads CASSIPDQYEQYF. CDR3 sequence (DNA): TGTGCCAGTAGTATTCCCGATCAATACGAGCAGTACTTC.

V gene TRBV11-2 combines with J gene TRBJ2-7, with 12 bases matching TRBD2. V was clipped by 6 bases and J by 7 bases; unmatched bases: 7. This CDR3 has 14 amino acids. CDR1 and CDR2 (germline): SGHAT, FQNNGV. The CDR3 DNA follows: TGTGCCAGCAGTCTAGCGGGAGGGCGATGGGAGCAGTACTTC. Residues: CASSLAGGRWEQYF.

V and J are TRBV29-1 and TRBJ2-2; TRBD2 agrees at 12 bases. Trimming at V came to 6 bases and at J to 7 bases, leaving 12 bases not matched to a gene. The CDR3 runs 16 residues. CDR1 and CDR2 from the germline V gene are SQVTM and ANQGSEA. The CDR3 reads CSVSSSGRADGGELFF. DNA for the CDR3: TGCAGCGTCTCTTCTAGCGGGAGGGCCGATGGCGGGGAGCTGTTTTTT.

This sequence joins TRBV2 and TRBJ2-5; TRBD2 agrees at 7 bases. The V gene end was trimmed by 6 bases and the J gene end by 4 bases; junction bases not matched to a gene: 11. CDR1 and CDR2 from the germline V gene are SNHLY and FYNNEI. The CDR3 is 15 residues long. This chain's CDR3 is CASRRGGSMSETQYF. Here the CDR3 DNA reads TGTGCCAGCAGAAGGGGCGGGAGCATGTCAGAGACCCAGTACTTC.

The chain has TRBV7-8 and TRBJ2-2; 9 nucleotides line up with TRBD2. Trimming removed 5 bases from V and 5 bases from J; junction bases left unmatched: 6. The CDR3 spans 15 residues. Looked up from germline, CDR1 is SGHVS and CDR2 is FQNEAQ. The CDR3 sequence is CASSAIAGETGELFF. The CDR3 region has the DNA TGTGCCAGCAGCGCCATAGCGGGAGAAACCGGGGAGCTGTTTTTT. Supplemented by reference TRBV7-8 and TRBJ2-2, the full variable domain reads GAGVSQSPRYKVAKRGQDVALRCDPISGHVSLFWYQQALGQGPEFLTYFQNEAQLDKSGLPSDRFFAERPEGSVSTLKIQRTQQEDSAVYLCASSAIAGETGELFFGEGSRLTVL.

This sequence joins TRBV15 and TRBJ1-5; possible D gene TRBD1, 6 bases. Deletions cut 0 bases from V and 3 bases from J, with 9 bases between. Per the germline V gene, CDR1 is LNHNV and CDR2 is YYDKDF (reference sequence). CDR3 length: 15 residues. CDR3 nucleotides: TGTGCCACCAGCAGAGATCGGACAGCCAATCAGCCCCAGCATTTT. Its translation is CATSRDRTANQPQHF.

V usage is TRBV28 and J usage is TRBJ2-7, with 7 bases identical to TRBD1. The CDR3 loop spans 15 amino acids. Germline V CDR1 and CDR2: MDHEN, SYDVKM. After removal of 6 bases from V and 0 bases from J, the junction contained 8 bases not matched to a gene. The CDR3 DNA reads TGTGCCAGCAGGAGAGTAGGGACAGACTCCTACGAGCAGTACTTC. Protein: CASRRVGTDSYEQYF.

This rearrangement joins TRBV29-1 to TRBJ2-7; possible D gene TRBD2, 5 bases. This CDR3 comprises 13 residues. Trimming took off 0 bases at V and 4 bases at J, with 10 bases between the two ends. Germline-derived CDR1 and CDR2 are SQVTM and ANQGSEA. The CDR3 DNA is TGCAGCGTTGAAGATGAGAGAGGGTACGAGCAGTACTTC. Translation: CSVEDERGYEQYF.

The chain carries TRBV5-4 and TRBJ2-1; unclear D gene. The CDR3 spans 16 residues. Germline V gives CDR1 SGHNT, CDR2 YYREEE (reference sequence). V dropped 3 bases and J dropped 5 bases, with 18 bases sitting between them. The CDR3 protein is CASSSPLLRADNEQFF. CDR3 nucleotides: TGTGCCAGCAGCTCCCCATTGTTAAGGGCGGACAATGAGCAGTTCTTC. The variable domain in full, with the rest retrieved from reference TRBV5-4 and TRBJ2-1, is ETGVTQSPTHLIKTRGQQVTLRCSSQSGHNTVSWYQQALGQGPQFIFQYYREEENGRGNFPPRFSGLQFPNYSSELNVNALELDDSALYLCASSSPLLRADNEQFFGPGTRLTVL.

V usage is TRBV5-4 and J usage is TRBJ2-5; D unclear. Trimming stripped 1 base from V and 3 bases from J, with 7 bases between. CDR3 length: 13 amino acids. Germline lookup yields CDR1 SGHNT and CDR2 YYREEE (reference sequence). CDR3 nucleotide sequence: TGTGCCAGCAGCTTGTCGAATGAAGAGACCCAGTACTTC. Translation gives CASSLSNEETQYF.

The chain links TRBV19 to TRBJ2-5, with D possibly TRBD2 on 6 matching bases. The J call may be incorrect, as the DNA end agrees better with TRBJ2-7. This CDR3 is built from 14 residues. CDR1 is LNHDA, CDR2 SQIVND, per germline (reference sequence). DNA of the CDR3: TGTGCCAGTAGTTACGGGAGCGGGTCCTACGAGCAGTACTTC. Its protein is CASSYGSGSYEQYF.

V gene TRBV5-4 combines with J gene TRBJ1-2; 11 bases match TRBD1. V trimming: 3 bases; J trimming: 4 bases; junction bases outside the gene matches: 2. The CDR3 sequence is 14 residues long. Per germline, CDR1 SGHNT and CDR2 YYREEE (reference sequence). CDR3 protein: CASSWTGGGYGYTF. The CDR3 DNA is TGTGCCAGCAGCTGGACAGGGGGCGGCTATGGCTACACCTTC.

In nucleotides, the CDR3 is TGTGCCAGCAGCTTAGCTGGGGGGAGGGAAAACAACTACGAGCAGTACTTC. This sequence encodes CASSLAGGRENNYEQYF. The chain joins TRBV11-2 to TRBJ2-7, with TRBD2 matching over 7 bases. The CDR3 is 17 residues long. After removal of 1 base from V and 3 bases from J, the junction contained 12 bases not matched to a gene. The germline V gene encodes CDR1 SGHAT and CDR2 FQNNGV.

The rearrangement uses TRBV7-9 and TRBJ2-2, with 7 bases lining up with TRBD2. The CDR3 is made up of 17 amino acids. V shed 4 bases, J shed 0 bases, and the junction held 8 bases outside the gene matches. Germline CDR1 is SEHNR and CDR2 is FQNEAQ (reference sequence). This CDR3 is CASSSRLAEANTGELFF. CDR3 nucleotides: TGTGCCAGCAGCTCCCGGCTAGCGGAGGCGAACACCGGGGAGCTGTTTTTT.

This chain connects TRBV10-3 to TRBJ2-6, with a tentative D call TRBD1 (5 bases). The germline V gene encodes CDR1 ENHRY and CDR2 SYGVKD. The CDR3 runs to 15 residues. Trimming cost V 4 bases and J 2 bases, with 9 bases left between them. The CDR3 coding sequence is TGTGCCATCAGTGGTGCAGGGACTGGGGCCAACGTCCTGACTTTC. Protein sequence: CAISGAGTGANVLTF.

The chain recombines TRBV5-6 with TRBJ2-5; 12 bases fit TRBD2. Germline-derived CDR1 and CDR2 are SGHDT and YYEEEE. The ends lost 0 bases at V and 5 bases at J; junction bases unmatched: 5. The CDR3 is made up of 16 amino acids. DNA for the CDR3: TGTGCCAGCAGCTTGGTTGAGACTAGCGGGAGTGAGACCCAGTACTTC. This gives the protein CASSLVETSGSETQYF.

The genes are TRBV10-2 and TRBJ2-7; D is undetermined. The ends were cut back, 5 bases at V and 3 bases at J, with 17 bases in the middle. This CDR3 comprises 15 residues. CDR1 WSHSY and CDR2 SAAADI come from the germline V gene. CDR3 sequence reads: CASSPPDGSFYEQYF. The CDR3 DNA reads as TGCGCCAGCAGTCCACCGGACGGCTCTTTCTACGAGCAGTACTTC.

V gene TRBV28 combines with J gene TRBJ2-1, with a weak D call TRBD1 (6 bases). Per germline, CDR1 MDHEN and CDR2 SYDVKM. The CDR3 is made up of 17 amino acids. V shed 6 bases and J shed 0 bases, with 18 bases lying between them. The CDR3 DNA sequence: TGTGCCAGCAGCCCTCTGATGGGGGCCAGCTCCTACAATGAGCAGTTCTTC. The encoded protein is CASSPLMGASSYNEQFF. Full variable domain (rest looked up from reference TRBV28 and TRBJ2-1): DVKVTQSSRYLVKRTGEKVFLECVQDMDHENMFWYRQDPGLGLRLIYFSYDVKMKEKGDIPEGYSVSREKKERFSLILESASTNQTSMYLCASSPLMGASSYNEQFFGPGTRLTVL.